These T cell receptor beta chains were read from a single sample in a study of blood T cell repertoires in COVID-19. Method: immunoSEQ multiplex PCR; TCRdb's copy keeps in-frame clones and lacks some. The sample holds approximately 470,000 clones; 87% are singletons and the top ten take 0.65% to 0.9%. Sequencing input: PBMCs or T cells enriched from blood (not recorded which). All receptors derive from a woman under 30 who had recovered from COVID-19. CDR3s include the opening cysteine and the closing phenylalanine or tryptophan. A D gene is named only where the DNA matches it firmly. The size entry is marked missing in some rows and otherwise reads once, few, many or a size class.

clone size: NA
D gene: NA
J gene: TRBJ2-7
V gene: TRBV6-6
CDR3 protein: CASNEVAGEQYF
CDR3 DNA: TGTGCCAGCAATGAGGTCGCTGGGGAGCAGTACTTC

clone size: NA
D gene: NA
J gene: TRBJ1-5
V gene: TRBV6-4
CDR3 protein: CASRDRPVLRDQPQDSIMEHF
CDR3 DNA: TGTGCCAGCAGAGACAGGCCCGTCCTTAGAGATCAGCCCCAGGACAGTATTATGGAGCATTTT

clone size: NA
D gene: NA
J gene: TRBJ2-4
V gene: TRBV29-1
CDR3 protein: CSVGDGDIQYF
CDR3 DNA: TGCAGCGTAGGGGATGGGGACATTCAGTACTTC

clone size: few
D gene: NA
J gene: TRBJ1-5
V gene: TRBV7-8
CDR3 protein: CASSSSIQSTFDSNQPQHF
CDR3 DNA: TGTGCCAGCAGCTCTTCGATACAGAGTACCTTCGATAGCAATCAGCCCCAGCATTTT

clone size: NA
D gene: TRBD1
J gene: TRBJ2-7
V gene: TRBV7-8
CDR3 protein: CASSLGLPGQGYEQYF
CDR3 DNA: TGTGCCAGCAGCTTAGGCCTTCCGGGACAGGGGTACGAGCAGTACTTC

clone size: NA
D gene: NA
J gene: TRBJ2-5
V gene: TRBV19
CDR3 protein: CASRPPGQGGRETQYF
CDR3 DNA: TGTGCCAGTAGACCTCCCGGACAGGGAGGGCGAGAGACCCAGTACTTC

clone size: NA
D gene: TRBD2
J gene: TRBJ2-3
V gene: TRBV5-1
CDR3 protein: CASSLGPTSGGTDTQYF
CDR3 DNA: TGCGCCAGCAGCTTGGGCCCGACTAGCGGGGGCACAGATACGCAGTATTTT

clone size: NA
D gene: TRBD2
J gene: TRBJ2-7
V gene: TRBV7-9
CDR3 protein: CASSPSGGTLEQYF
CDR3 DNA: TGTGCCAGCAGCCCCTCGGGGGGGACGCTCGAGCAGTACTTC

clone size: NA
D gene: NA
J gene: TRBJ2-2
V gene: TRBV30
CDR3 protein: CAWSQNTGELFF
CDR3 DNA: TGTGCCTGGAGTCAGAACACCGGGGAGCTGTTTTTT

clone size: NA
D gene: TRBD1
J gene: TRBJ1-2
V gene: TRBV6-5
CDR3 protein: CASGQGWGYTF
CDR3 DNA: TGTGCCAGCGGACAGGGATGGGGCTACACCTTC

clone size: NA
D gene: TRBD2
J gene: TRBJ2-1
V gene: TRBV15
CDR3 protein: CATSRGTSGGASKYNEQFF
CDR3 DNA: TGTGCCACCAGCAGAGGAACCAGCGGGGGGGCCAGTAAGTACAATGAGCAGTTCTTC

clone size: NA
D gene: NA
J gene: TRBJ2-7
V gene: TRBV19
CDR3 protein: CASSIQGSSYEQYF
CDR3 DNA: TGTGCCAGTAGTATTCAGGGTTCGTCCTACGAGCAGTACTTC

clone size: NA
D gene: TRBD2
J gene: TRBJ2-3
V gene: TRBV3-1/TRBV3-2
CDR3 protein: CASSQGPTSGLTDTQYF
CDR3 DNA: TGTGCCAGCAGCCAGGGCCCTACTAGCGGGTTAACAGATACGCAGTATTTT

clone size: few
D gene: NA
J gene: TRBJ1-3
V gene: TRBV9
CDR3 protein: CASSVSPGGVGNTIYF
CDR3 DNA: TGTGCCAGCAGCGTTAGTCCCGGGGGAGTCGGAAACACCATATATTTT

clone size: NA
D gene: TRBD2
J gene: TRBJ2-5
V gene: TRBV12-5
CDR3 protein: CASGLAGGANQYF
CDR3 DNA: TGTGCTAGTGGTCTAGCGGGGGGTGCGAACCAGTACTTC

clone size: NA
D gene: TRBD1
J gene: TRBJ2-3
V gene: TRBV29-1
CDR3 protein: CSVEVGTEARDTQYF
CDR3 DNA: TGCAGCGTTGAAGTTGGGACAGAGGCCCGGGATACGCAGTATTTT

clone size: NA
D gene: NA
J gene: TRBJ1-2
V gene: TRBV11-2
CDR3 protein: CASSSIMGRRGQSYGYTF
CDR3 DNA: TGTGCCAGCAGCTCGATTATGGGAAGGCGCGGACAGAGCTATGGCTACACCTTC

clone size: few
D gene: NA
J gene: TRBJ1-1
V gene: TRBV2
CDR3 protein: CASSPDKGGEAFF
CDR3 DNA: TGTGCCAGCAGTCCGGACAAAGGCGGTGAAGCTTTCTTT

clone size: NA
D gene: TRBD1
J gene: TRBJ1-1
V gene: TRBV5-4
CDR3 protein: CASSSKYRTGVEAFF
CDR3 DNA: TGTGCCAGCAGCTCGAAATATCGCACAGGGGTTGAAGCTTTCTTT

clone size: few
D gene: TRBD1
J gene: TRBJ2-7
V gene: TRBV7-9
CDR3 protein: CASSRRGSFYEQYF
CDR3 DNA: TGTGCCAGCAGCCGCAGGGGGTCTTTCTACGAGCAGTACTTC

clone size: NA
D gene: NA
J gene: TRBJ1-2
V gene: TRBV21-1
CDR3 protein: CASILDLGNQESYTF
CDR3 DNA: TGTGCCAGCATCTTAGACCTCGGGAACCAAGAAAGCTACACCTTC

clone size: NA
D gene: NA
J gene: TRBJ1-5
V gene: TRBV19
CDR3 protein: CASSITRQGNQPQHF
CDR3 DNA: TGTGCCAGTAGTATTACCCGACAGGGCAATCAGCCCCAGCATTTT

clone size: NA
D gene: NA
J gene: TRBJ2-1
V gene: TRBV25-1
CDR3 protein: CASSYSGIYNEQFF
CDR3 DNA: TGTGCCAGCAGCTATAGCGGAATCTACAATGAGCAGTTCTTC

clone size: NA
D gene: NA
J gene: TRBJ1-1
V gene: TRBV5-6
CDR3 protein: CASSSVGFNTEAFF
CDR3 DNA: TGTGCCAGCAGCTCCGTCGGGTTTAACACTGAAGCTTTCTTT

clone size: NA
D gene: TRBD1
J gene: TRBJ1-2
V gene: TRBV5-1
CDR3 protein: CASSLQGAGGYTF
CDR3 DNA: TGCGCCAGCAGCCTACAGGGGGCGGGAGGCTACACCTTC

clone size: NA
D gene: TRBD2
J gene: TRBJ2-2
V gene: TRBV2
CDR3 protein: CASTEGSPSGGPRTGELFF
CDR3 DNA: TGTGCCAGCACAGAAGGGTCCCCATCGGGGGGGCCCAGAACCGGGGAGCTGTTTTTT

clone size: NA
D gene: TRBD1
J gene: TRBJ1-1
V gene: TRBV30
CDR3 protein: CAGRTGLKEWSMNTEAFF
CDR3 DNA: TGTGCCGGCAGGACAGGGTTGAAGGAATGGTCGATGAACACTGAAGCTTTCTTT

clone size: NA
D gene: NA
J gene: TRBJ2-1
V gene: TRBV24-1
CDR3 protein: CATSDINTGYNEQFF
CDR3 DNA: TGTGCCACCAGTGATATCAACACAGGGTACAATGAGCAGTTCTTC

clone size: NA
D gene: NA
J gene: TRBJ2-3
V gene: TRBV9
CDR3 protein: CASSVVGGTDTQYF
CDR3 DNA: TGTGCCAGCAGCGTAGTTGGAGGGACAGATACGCAGTATTTT

clone size: NA
D gene: NA
J gene: TRBJ1-1
V gene: TRBV6-5
CDR3 protein: CASKRNRENTEAFF
CDR3 DNA: TGTGCCAGCAAGAGGAACAGGGAGAACACTGAAGCTTTCTTT

clone size: NA
D gene: NA
J gene: TRBJ1-1
V gene: TRBV5-1
CDR3 protein: CASSLGEGLTEAFF
CDR3 DNA: TGCGCCAGCAGCTTGGGGGAGGGCCTCACTGAAGCTTTCTTT

clone size: NA
D gene: NA
J gene: TRBJ2-1
V gene: TRBV11-3
CDR3 protein: CASSSLIDNEQFF
CDR3 DNA: TGTGCCAGCAGCTCACTGATTGACAATGAGCAGTTCTTC

clone size: NA
D gene: TRBD2
J gene: TRBJ2-1
V gene: TRBV7-9
CDR3 protein: CASSSGLAGYNEQFF
CDR3 DNA: TGTGCCAGCAGCTCGGGACTAGCGGGGTACAATGAGCAGTTCTTC

clone size: few
D gene: NA
J gene: TRBJ1-5
V gene: TRBV3-1/TRBV3-2
CDR3 protein: CASSPGSNQPQHF
CDR3 DNA: TGTGCCAGCAGCCCAGGGAGCAATCAGCCCCAGCATTTT

clone size: NA
D gene: TRBD1
J gene: TRBJ2-2
V gene: TRBV7-2
CDR3 protein: CASGQGSTGELFF
CDR3 DNA: TGTGCCAGCGGACAGGGATCGACCGGGGAGCTGTTTTTT

clone size: few
D gene: NA
J gene: TRBJ1-1
V gene: TRBV7-2
CDR3 protein: CASSLGGQMNTEAFF
CDR3 DNA: TGTGCCAGCAGCTTAGGGGGCCAGATGAACACTGAAGCTTTCTTT

clone size: NA
D gene: NA
J gene: TRBJ2-1
V gene: TRBV5-4
CDR3 protein: CASSAELVSSYNEQFF
CDR3 DNA: TGTGCCAGCAGCGCCGAATTAGTTAGCTCCTACAATGAGCAGTTCTTC

clone size: NA
D gene: NA
J gene: TRBJ1-2
V gene: TRBV5-4
CDR3 protein: CASSLDTANYGYTF
CDR3 DNA: TGTGCCAGCAGCTTGGACACCGCTAACTATGGCTACACCTTC

clone size: NA
D gene: NA
J gene: TRBJ2-5
V gene: TRBV3-1/TRBV3-2
CDR3 protein: CASSQETPSAVETQYF
CDR3 DNA: TGTGCCAGCAGCCAAGAAACTCCTAGCGCGGTCGAGACCCAGTACTTC

clone size: once
D gene: NA
J gene: TRBJ2-7
V gene: TRBV7-2
CDR3 protein: CASSLGAGAGEQYF
CDR3 DNA: TGTGCCAGCAGCTTAGGGGCCGGTGCGGGCGAGCAGTACTTC

clone size: NA
D gene: TRBD1
J gene: TRBJ2-1
V gene: TRBV25-1
CDR3 protein: CASSESPGQVFF
CDR3 DNA: TGTGCCAGCAGTGAATCCCCGGGACAGGTGTTCTTC

clone size: NA
D gene: NA
J gene: TRBJ2-7
V gene: TRBV5-1
CDR3 protein: CASSLQISYEQYF
CDR3 DNA: TGCGCCAGCAGCTTGCAAATTTCCTACGAGCAGTACTTC

clone size: NA
D gene: NA
J gene: TRBJ2-7
V gene: TRBV3-1/TRBV3-2
CDR3 protein: CASSQNVGGDEQYF
CDR3 DNA: TGTGCCAGCAGCCAGAACGTCGGCGGGGACGAGCAGTACTTC

clone size: NA
D gene: NA
J gene: TRBJ2-5
V gene: TRBV3-1/TRBV3-2
CDR3 protein: CASNPERGGQETQYF
CDR3 DNA: TGTGCCAGCAACCCAGAAAGGGGTGGGCAAGAGACCCAGTACTTC

clone size: NA
D gene: NA
J gene: TRBJ1-2
V gene: TRBV28
CDR3 protein: CASSLRGGKLWPDTF
CDR3 DNA: TGTGCCAGCAGTTTAAGGGGGGGGAAACTATGGCCGGACACCTTC